This TCR beta chain was found in a study of shared clonotypes between healthy human individuals. As to this clone: The antigen remains unidentified.

Every subset had its genomic DNA shared out evenly among several immunoSEQ plates. Only in-frame clones appear in the TCRdb table, and some are missing; sequencing was by immunoSEQ multiplex PCR. Counted here are almost 750,000 clones, around 70% occurring once; the ten biggest clones make up under 2%. All donors were Caucasian adults living in Nashville, Tennessee. The CD4+ fraction was divided into a CD45RA+ naive subset and a CD45RA-negative memory subset. Germline CDR1 reads SGHRS; CDR2 reads YFSETQ. This CDR3 is 16 amino acids long. Between the trimmed V and J ends, which lost 0 bases and 4 bases, there was a span of 16 bases. Notes on the study in general: Generation probabilities were higher for clonotypes shared across all four sorted-subset donors than for unshared ones.

The sample was memory CD4+ T cells sorted from blood. Described subset: CD45RA-negative fraction. The source is a woman in her twenties or thirties in good health. The V and J genes are TRBV5-1 and TRBJ1-2, with D maybe TRBD1 (6 bases). CDR3 DNA sequence: TGCGCCAGCAGCTTGGCCGGTGGGGGGCTCGGCTATGGCTACACCTTC. Amino acid sequence: CASSLAGGGLGYGYTF.